This TCR beta chain stems from a study of Ad26.COV2.S vaccination and SARS-CoV-2 variants. General observations from the study: Measures of TCR breadth and depth may have fallen short of total T cell responses.

Worth noting for this clone: Antigen specificity is unknown.

Repertoires were generated with immunoSEQ multiplex PCR, while TCRdb's copy carries only in-frame clones and drops some. Of 120,000 to 150,000 clones in the sample, 75% to 90% were seen once. V lost 2 bases and J 1 base, leaving 11 bases between the germline ends. The CDR3 extends over 15 amino acids. The germline CDR1 and CDR2 sequences are MNHEY and SVGAGI. The V and J genes are TRBV6-5 and TRBJ1-1, with D hard to call. The source is a human donor who had recovered from COVID-19. Sample: peripheral blood, taken after recovery from COVID-19. The CDR3 DNA follows: TGTGCCAGCAGTTACGGGGTTGGTGGGAACACTGAAGCTTTCTTT. This translates into CASSYGVGGNTEAFF.